This T cell receptor (beta chain) was retrieved from a study of identical twins (dated by TCRdb to 2016 to 2017). For the wider study: The study deep-sequenced TCR alpha and beta repertoires from monozygotic twins, unrelated adults of various ages and cord blood to test whether fetal clonotypes persist. Replicate twin experiments were performed at different times using different library preparation protocols to rule out contamination.

This clonotype was recorded a few times. The specificity of this receptor is unknown. The record has no base qualities; no much larger clone is one base away. Every donor was a healthy Caucasian. The twin cohort consisted of three pairs of female monozygotic twins, all aged about 18 to 29 years. RNA for TCR libraries was isolated from peripheral blood mononuclear cells. Overall results and qualifications from the work: In monozygotic twins, recombination models systematically underestimated out-of-frame TCR alpha sharing, but the models matched the sharing seen between unrelated individuals. Compared with coincidental sharing between unrelated individuals, an excess of low generation-probability sequences was observed among out-of-frame TCR alpha sequences shared between twins. Because the same donors could not be followed over many years, the conclusions relied on cross-sectional statistical analysis. Zero-insertion analyses could be partly confounded by invariant T cells such as MAIT and iNKT, though diverse VJ usage argued against such confounding for most clonotypes. Excess twin sharing in beta out-of-frame sequences was weaker because fewer shared sequences lowered the signal-to-noise ratio. Fewer insertions were carried by abundant cord blood beta clonotypes; a weaker similar trend was observed in young adult naive repertoires, while no such trend was observed in memory repertoires.

The receptor library was made with 5' RACE. Data came from an Illumina HiSeq 2000. Template switching added a universal primer binding site, and the final cDNA carried a unique molecular identifier that allowed TCR cDNA molecules to be counted accurately. Specific primers in the conserved constant-segment region were used to synthesize first-strand cDNA for the TCR alpha and beta chains. To control for contamination, every cDNA library carried two barcodes: a SMART-Mk sample barcode plus Illumina barcodes. TruSeq adapter sequences and Illumina sample barcodes were added in two successive PCR steps. The Illumina HiSeq platform was used with custom primers to sequence TCR alpha and beta cDNA libraries. On the authors' methods: MiGEC was used to process raw reads and extract unique molecular identifiers, and MiXCR was used to find CDR3 positions. For each individual, recombination models were inferred using an EM algorithm with the repgenHMM and IGoR tools. The tcR package in R was used for shared clonotype analysis, with sharing normalized by the product of cloneset sizes. Out-of-frame nonproductive sequences were analyzed to study raw recombination free of thymic and clonal selection effects. In TCRdb, the public reads were trimmed at Q25 with fastp and aligned with MiXCR, with productive beta chains retained. Each entry is one CDR3 protein sequence, shown with its most common DNA and genes. Here the V and J calls rest on TCRdb's processing, not on the authors' analysis. The sample table holds roughly 720,000 distinct CDR3 sequences, of which approximately 18% were seen once. The leading ten clones occupy about 12% of the sample.

The CDR3 contains 17 residues, cysteine and phenylalanine counted. Just the 51-base CDR3 DNA is kept, in frame starting at base 1. At the junction V is shortened by 5 bases and J by 2 bases; bases outside the gene matches: 7. According to the germline V gene (reference sequence), CDR1 reads MNHEY and CDR2 reads SMNVEV. This sample was shared with a second study, whose subject was T cells expressing NK-cell markers. The second publication reports: Three sorted T-cell subsets (CD3+CD56+NKG2C+, CD3+CD56+NKG2C- and CD3+CD56-NKG2C+) from about 8 donors had their TCR beta-chain repertoires profiled. Of the eight sequenced donors, seven were found to be HCMV-seropositive and one was found to be HCMV-seronegative. In several experiments an anti-gammadeltaTCR antibody was added to restrict sorting to alphabetaTCR-expressing T cells. In six donors, the dominant CD3+CD56+NKG2C+ clonotypes were found to rank among the top 10 CD8+ clonotypes and to make up 1.0-7.0% of CD8+ T cells. Those dominant clonotypes were again the most abundant among CD3+CD56-NKG2C+ cells in a handful of donors, at about 25-65%. Whether the expanded NKG2C-expressing T cell clones were specific for HCMV antigens remained unclear. All eight donors whose samples were sequenced were randomly selected healthy volunteers, three of them men and five women. To determine HCMV serostatus, a commercial ELISA kit was used to detect HCMV-specific IgG in serum. For a handful of donors, bulk peripheral blood T-cell repertoires were also sequenced from unsorted PBMC. MIGEC handled demultiplexing of the reads and grouping by UMI, while MiTCR was used to assemble and quantify clonotypes. Only TCR cDNA sequences supported by at least two reads were kept to exclude erroneous sequences. Downstream repertoire analysis used the tcR package, and clonotypes were matched across fractions by CDR3 nucleotide sequence plus V segment. VDJmatch was used to annotate antigen specificity against VDJdb, with one amino acid substitution allowed in CDR3.

This sequence originates from a woman between 18 and 30 years old in good health. Sequenced input: PBMCs. The rearrangement joined TRBV27 to TRBJ2-6; 9 bases in the middle match TRBD1. The DNA is as follows: TGTGCCAGCAGTCCCCGGGACAGGGTGACTGGGGCCAACGTCCTGACTTTC. Translation gives CASSPRDRVTGANVLTF.